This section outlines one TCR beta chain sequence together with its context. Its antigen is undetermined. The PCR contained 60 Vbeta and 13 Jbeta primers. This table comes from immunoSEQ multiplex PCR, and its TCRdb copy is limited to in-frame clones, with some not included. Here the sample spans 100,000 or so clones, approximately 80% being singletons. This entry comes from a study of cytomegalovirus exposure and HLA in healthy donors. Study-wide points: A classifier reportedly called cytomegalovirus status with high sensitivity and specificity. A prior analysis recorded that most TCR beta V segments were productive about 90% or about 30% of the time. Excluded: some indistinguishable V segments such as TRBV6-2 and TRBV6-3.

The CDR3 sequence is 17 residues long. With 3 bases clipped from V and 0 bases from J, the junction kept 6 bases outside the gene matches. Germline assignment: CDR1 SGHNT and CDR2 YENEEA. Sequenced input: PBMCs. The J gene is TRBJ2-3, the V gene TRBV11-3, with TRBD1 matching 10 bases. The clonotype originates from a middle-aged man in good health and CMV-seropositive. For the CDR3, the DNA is TGTGCCAGCAGCTTTGGTGGGACAGGGGTTAGCACAGATACGCAGTATTTT. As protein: CASSFGGTGVSTDTQYF.